This entry lists 10 T cell receptor beta chains sequenced from one sample in a study of blood T cell repertoires in COVID-19. Only in-frame clones appear in the TCRdb table, and some are missing; sequencing was by immunoSEQ multiplex PCR. The repertoire includes 30,000 to 40,000 clones, less than 80% of them detected once, and roughly 10% sits in the top ten. Sequences were obtained from peripheral blood. The receptors were gathered from a man between 65 and 85 years old with COVID-19, enrolled during active disease.

The chain links TRBV29-1 to TRBJ1-1, with D possibly TRBD1 on 5 matching bases. Germline V gene sequence: CDR1 SQVTM, CDR2 ANQGSEA. This CDR3 spans 12 amino acids. CDR3 residues: CRAIGGRAEAFF. The CDR3 DNA is TGCAGGGCGATCGGGGGAAGGGCTGAAGCTTTCTTT.

The chain recombines TRBV28 with TRBJ1-1, with 8 bases lining up with TRBD1. V was pared by 6 bases and J by 5 bases, with 5 bases of the junction left unmatched. This CDR3 is 13 amino acids long. Germline values: CDR1 MDHEN, CDR2 SYDVKM. The CDR3 sequence is CASSLRGRTEAFF. The CDR3 bases are TGTGCCAGCAGCCTCAGGGGGCGGACTGAAGCTTTCTTT.

J is TRBJ2-1 and V is TRBV27; 7 nucleotides match TRBD1. The CDR3 extends over 15 amino acids. Germline trimming cut 6 bases from V and 10 bases from J; bases unmatched to any gene: 15. Germline CDR1 and CDR2: MNHEY and SMNVEV (reference sequence). The CDR3 reads CASRTGTAWSYEQFF. As DNA, the CDR3 is TGTGCCAGCAGGACCGGGACAGCCTGGTCATACGAGCAGTTCTTC.

The CDR3 protein is CASGSGGAYEQFF. Written as DNA, the CDR3 is TGTGCTAGTGGAAGCGGGGGGGCCTATGAGCAGTTCTTC. This chain connects TRBV12-5 to TRBJ2-1; 10 positions agree with TRBD2. J was trimmed by 8 bases and V by 6 bases; bases with no gene match: 4. Germline V gene lookup returns CDR1 LGHNT and CDR2 FRNRAP. The CDR3 consists of 13 residues.

V is TRBV11-3 and J is TRBJ2-2; weak D call: TRBD1 (6 bases). Looked up from germline, CDR1 is SGHNT and CDR2 is YENEEA. The V end lost 3 bases, the J end lost 3 bases, and 11 bases lay between the germline ends. This CDR3 contains 15 residues. The CDR3 nucleotides read TGTGCCAGCAGCTTTGCGACAGGTTACACCGGGGAGCTGTTTTTT. Translated, it gives CASSFATGYTGELFF. The whole variable domain, remainder taken from reference TRBV11-3 and TRBJ2-2, is EAGVVQSPRYKIIEKKQPVAFWCNPISGHNTLYWYLQNLGQGPELLIRYENEEAVDDSQLPKDRFSAERLKGVDSTLKIQPAELGDSAVYLCASSFATGYTGELFFGEGSRLTVL.

This chain joins TRBV18 and TRBJ1-2, with D unresolved. From germline, CDR1 is KGHSH and CDR2 LQKENI. CDR3 length equals 15 residues. Trimming removed 4 bases from V and 1 base from J, with 13 bases in between. The CDR3 sequence: CASSRVSEFNYGYTF. CDR3 coding DNA: TGTGCCAGCTCACGAGTCTCGGAGTTTAACTATGGCTACACCTTC. Full variable domain (outside the CDR3, taken from reference TRBV18 and TRBJ1-2): NAGVMQNPRHLVRRRGQEARLRCSPMKGHSHVYWYRQLPEEGLKFMVYLQKENIIDESGMPKERFSAEFPKEGPSILRIQQVVRGDSAAYFCASSRVSEFNYGYTFGSGTRLTVV.

The chain employs TRBV2 and TRBJ2-7; 7 nucleotides match TRBD1. V shed 5 bases and J 2 bases; nucleotides not matched to a gene: 9. This CDR3 contains 15 residues. The germline V gene encodes CDR1 SNHLY and CDR2 FYNNEI. The CDR3 loop reads CASSYRQGSTYEQYF. Written as DNA, the CDR3 is TGTGCCAGCAGTTATCGACAGGGAAGCACCTACGAGCAGTACTTC.

The chain joins TRBV25-1 to TRBJ1-1, with D maybe TRBD1 (6 bases). Trimming left V 5 bases short and J 1 base short, with 14 bases between. This CDR3 spans 15 amino acids. Per germline, CDR1 MGHDK and CDR2 SYGVNS. Written as DNA, the CDR3 is TGTGCCAGCAGTAAGAGGACAGACTCGAACACTGAAGCTTTCTTT. It specifies CASSKRTDSNTEAFF.

The V and J genes are TRBV12-3 or TRBV12-4 and TRBJ2-2; no firm D call. The CDR3 is 12 residues long. V lost 5 bases, J lost 10 bases, and 11 bases lay in between. CDR3 nucleotide sequence: TGTGCCAGCAGTCCTAGGCTTTTGGAGCTGTTTTTT. It codes for CASSPRLLELFF.

V gene TRBV7-2 combines with J gene TRBJ1-2; D gene unclear. CDR3 length equals 14 residues. The V gene's germline CDR1 is SGHTA and CDR2 FQGNSA. The germline V and J ends were trimmed by 4 bases and 4 bases, with 13 bases remaining between them. DNA of the CDR3: TGTGCCAGCAGCTACCCACGGGGAAGCTATGGCTACACCTTC. Its protein is CASSYPRGSYGYTF.